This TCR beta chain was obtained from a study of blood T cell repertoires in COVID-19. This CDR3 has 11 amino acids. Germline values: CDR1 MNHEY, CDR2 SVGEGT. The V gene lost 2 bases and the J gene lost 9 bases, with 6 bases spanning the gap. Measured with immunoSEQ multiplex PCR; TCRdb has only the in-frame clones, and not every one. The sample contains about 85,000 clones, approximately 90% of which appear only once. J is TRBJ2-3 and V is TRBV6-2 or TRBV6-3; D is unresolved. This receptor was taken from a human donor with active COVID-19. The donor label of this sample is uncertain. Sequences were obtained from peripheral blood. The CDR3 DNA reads TGTGCCAGCAGTTACGCACAGACGCAGTATTTT. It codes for CASSYAQTQYF.